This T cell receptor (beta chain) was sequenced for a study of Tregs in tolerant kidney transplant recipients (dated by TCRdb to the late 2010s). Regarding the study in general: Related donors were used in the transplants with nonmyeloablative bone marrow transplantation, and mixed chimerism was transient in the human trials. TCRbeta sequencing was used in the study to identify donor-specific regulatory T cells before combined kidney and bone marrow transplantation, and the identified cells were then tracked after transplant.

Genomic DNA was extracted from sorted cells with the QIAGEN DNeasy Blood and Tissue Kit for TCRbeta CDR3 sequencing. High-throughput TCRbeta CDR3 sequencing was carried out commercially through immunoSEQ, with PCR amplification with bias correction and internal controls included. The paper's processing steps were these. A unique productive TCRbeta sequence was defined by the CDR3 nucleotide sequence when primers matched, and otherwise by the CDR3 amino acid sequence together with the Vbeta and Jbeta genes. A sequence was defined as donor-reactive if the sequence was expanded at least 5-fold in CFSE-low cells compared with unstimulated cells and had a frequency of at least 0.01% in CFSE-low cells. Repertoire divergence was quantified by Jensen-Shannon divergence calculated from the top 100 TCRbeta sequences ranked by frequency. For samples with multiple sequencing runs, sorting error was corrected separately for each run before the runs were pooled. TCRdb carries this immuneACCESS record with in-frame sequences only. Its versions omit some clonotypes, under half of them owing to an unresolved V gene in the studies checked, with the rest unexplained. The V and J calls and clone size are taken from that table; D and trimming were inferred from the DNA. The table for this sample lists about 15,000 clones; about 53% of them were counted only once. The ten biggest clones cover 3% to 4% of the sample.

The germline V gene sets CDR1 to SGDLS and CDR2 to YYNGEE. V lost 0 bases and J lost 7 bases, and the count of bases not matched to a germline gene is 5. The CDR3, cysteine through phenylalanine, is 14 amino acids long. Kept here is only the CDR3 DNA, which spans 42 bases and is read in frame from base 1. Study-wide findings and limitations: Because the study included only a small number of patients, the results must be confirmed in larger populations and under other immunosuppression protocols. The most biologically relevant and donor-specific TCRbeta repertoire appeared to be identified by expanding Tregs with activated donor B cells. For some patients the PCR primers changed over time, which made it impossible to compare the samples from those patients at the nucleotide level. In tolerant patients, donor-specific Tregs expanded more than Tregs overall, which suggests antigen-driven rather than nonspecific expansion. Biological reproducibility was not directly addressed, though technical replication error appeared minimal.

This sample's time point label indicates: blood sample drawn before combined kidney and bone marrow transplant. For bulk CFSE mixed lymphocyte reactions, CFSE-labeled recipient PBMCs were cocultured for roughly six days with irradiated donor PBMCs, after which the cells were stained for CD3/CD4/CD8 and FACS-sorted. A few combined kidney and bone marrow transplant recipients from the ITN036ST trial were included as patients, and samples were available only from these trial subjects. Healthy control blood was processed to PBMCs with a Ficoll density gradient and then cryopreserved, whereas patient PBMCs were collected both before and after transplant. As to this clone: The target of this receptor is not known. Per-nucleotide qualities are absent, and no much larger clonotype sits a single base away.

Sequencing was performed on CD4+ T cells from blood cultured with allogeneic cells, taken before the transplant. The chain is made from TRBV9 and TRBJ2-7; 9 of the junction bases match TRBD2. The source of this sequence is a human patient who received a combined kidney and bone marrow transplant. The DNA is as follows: TGTGCCAGCAGCGTAGGACTAGCGGCATGGGAGCAGTACTTC. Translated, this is CASSVGLAAWEQYF.